This TCR beta chain was identified during a study of T cell repertoires in cytomegalovirus infection. Germline CDR1 ENHRY, CDR2 SYGVKD. The CDR3 totals 14 residues. The ends were cut back, 6 bases at V and 0 bases at J, with 11 bases in the middle. Using its own MiXCR run on the reads, TCRdb lists one record per CDR3 protein. The repertoire has some 300,000 distinct CDR3 sequences, roughly a sixth of them found once; the top ten carry approximately 12%. The sample comprised PBMCs. The gene calls are TRBV10-3 and TRBJ1-1, with D uncertain. This receptor was obtained from a human donor in good health (CMV status not recorded). Some clones in this sample may be carry-over from other donors' samples. The CDR3 region has the DNA TGTGCCATCAGGGAACAGAGCTTGAACACTGAAGCTTTCTTT. This codes for CAIREQSLNTEAFF.